The entry below describes one T cell receptor beta chain. Its specificity is unknown. The sample originates from a study of identical twins. General study points: Memory repertoires lacked the insertion deficit that abundant cord blood beta clonotypes showed. Conclusions came from cross-sectional statistical analysis, not from following the same donors.

Per germline, CDR1 LGHDT and CDR2 YNNKEL (reference sequence). V was clipped by 5 bases and J by 4 bases, with 21 bases between them. CDR3 length: 17 amino acids. TCRdb passed the 5' RACE reads through MiXCR, listing each CDR3 protein once. The table shows hundreds of thousands of distinct CDR3 sequences, with 24% occurring only once. Separately, the same data were catalogued under a study of T cells expressing NK-cell markers.

This chain links TRBV3-1 with TRBJ2-1; D possibly matches TRBD1 or TRBD2 (5 bases each). This sequence originates from a woman under 30 in good health. The sample was CD4+ T cells sorted from blood. CDR3 protein: CASSAHAGTPRYNEQFF. CDR3 DNA: TGTGCCAGCAGCGCTCACGCCGGGACGCCTAGGTACAATGAGCAGTTCTTC.